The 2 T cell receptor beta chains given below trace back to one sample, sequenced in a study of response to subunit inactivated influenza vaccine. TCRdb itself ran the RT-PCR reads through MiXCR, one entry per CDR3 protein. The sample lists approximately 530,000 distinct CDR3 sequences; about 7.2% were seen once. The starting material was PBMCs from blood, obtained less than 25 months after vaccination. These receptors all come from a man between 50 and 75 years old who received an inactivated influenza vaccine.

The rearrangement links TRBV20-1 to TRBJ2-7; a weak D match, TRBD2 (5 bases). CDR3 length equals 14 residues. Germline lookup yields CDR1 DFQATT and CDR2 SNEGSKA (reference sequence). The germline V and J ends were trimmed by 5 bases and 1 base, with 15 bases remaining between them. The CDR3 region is CSARSITGSYEQYF. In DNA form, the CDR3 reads TGCAGTGCTCGATCGATAACGGGGTCCTACGAGCAGTACTTC.

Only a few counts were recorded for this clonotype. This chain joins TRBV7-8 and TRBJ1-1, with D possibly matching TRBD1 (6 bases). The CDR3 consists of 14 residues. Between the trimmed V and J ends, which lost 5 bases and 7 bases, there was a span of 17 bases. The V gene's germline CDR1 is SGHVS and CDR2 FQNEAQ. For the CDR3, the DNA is TGTGCCAGCAGCCCCTCCGGGACATTCAATGAAGCTTTCTTT. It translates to CASSPSGTFNEAFF.